This is a list of T cell receptor beta chains from one sample in a study of cytomegalovirus exposure and HLA in healthy donors. The method was immunoSEQ multiplex PCR; TCRdb's version includes in-frame clones alone and lacks a portion of them. The sample shows roughly 180,000 clones, 84% of them seen only once. The sample was PBMCs. These receptors all come from a girl aged 2 to 9 in good health and CMV-seropositive. Both conserved end residues are part of each CDR3. A D gene is named only where the DNA matches it firmly. Only part of the rows carry a size: once, few, many, or a class if the clone is expanded.

few	TRBV28	TRBJ2-7	TRBD2	CASSEPLPTSSVYEQYF	TGTGCCAGCAGTGAACCCCTCCCGACTAGCTCGGTCTACGAGCAGTACTTC
.	TRBV9	TRBJ2-1	TRBD1	CASSPGTGVNEQFF	TGTGCCAGCAGCCCCGGGACAGGGGTCAATGAGCAGTTCTTC
once	TRBV5-1	TRBJ2-7	.	CASSLVSATYEQYF	TGCGCCAGCAGCTTGGTCTCCGCTACCTACGAGCAGTACTTC
.	TRBV7-9	TRBJ2-2	.	CASSFLTGVRMAGELFF	TGTGCCAGCAGCTTTCTGACGGGAGTAAGGATGGCCGGGGAGCTGTTTTTT
.	TRBV4-2	TRBJ2-5	.	CASSQDGRSEGTQYF	TGTGCCAGCAGCCAAGATGGACGGTCCGAGGGTACCCAGTACTTC
.	TRBV18	TRBJ1-2	.	CASSHGFQDFYGYTF	TGTGCCAGCTCACATGGATTCCAGGATTTCTATGGCTACACCTTC
.	TRBV6-1	TRBJ1-1	.	CASSPMGLSTEAFF	TGTGCCAGCAGCCCAATGGGCTTGAGCACTGAAGCTTTCTTT
.	TRBV19	TRBJ1-1	TRBD1	CALHSSTGFGNTEAFF	TGTGCCTTACACTCCTCGACAGGGTTCGGGAACACTGAAGCTTTCTTT
.	TRBV12-5	TRBJ2-3	TRBD2	CASGLGNSGGADTQYF	TGTGCTAGTGGTTTGGGGAATAGCGGGGGGGCAGATACGCAGTATTTT
.	TRBV28	TRBJ2-7	.	CASSLLLAPSSYEQYF	TGTGCCAGCAGTTTACTGCTAGCGCCCAGCTCCTACGAGCAGTACTTC
.	TRBV29-1	TRBJ1-5	TRBD1	CSASGTGDQPQHF	TGCAGCGCCTCCGGGACAGGGGATCAGCCCCAGCATTTT
few	TRBV6-1	TRBJ2-7	.	CASSEIPSVSSYEQYF	TGTGCCAGCAGTGAAATCCCAAGCGTCAGCTCCTACGAGCAGTACTTC
.	TRBV7-9	TRBJ1-4	.	CASSHRTSNEKLFF	TGTGCCAGCAGTCACAGGACCAGTAATGAAAAACTGTTTTTT
.	TRBV7-9	TRBJ2-3	.	CASSSAGTRIKNTDTQYF	TGTGCCAGCAGCTCGGCCGGGACACGGATAAAAAACACAGATACGCAGTATTTT
.	TRBV25-1	TRBJ1-1	.	CASSGLMDTEAFF	TGTGCCAGCAGTGGGCTCATGGACACTGAAGCTTTCTTT
.	TRBV15	TRBJ2-7	TRBD2	CATSRDPSGRENEQYF	TGTGCCACCAGCAGAGATCCTAGCGGGAGAGAGAACGAGCAGTACTTC
.	TRBV6-5	TRBJ2-7	TRBD1	CASSYSRGQGPLEQYF	TGTGCCAGCAGTTACTCCCGGGGACAGGGACCCCTCGAGCAGTACTTC
.	TRBV11-1	TRBJ1-1	.	CASSLNRFNTEAFF	TGTGCCAGCAGCTTAAACAGGTTTAACACTGAAGCTTTCTTT
once	TRBV9	TRBJ1-2	TRBD1	CASLGQGGNYGYTF	TGTGCCAGTCTCGGACAGGGAGGGAACTATGGCTACACCTTC
.	TRBV30	TRBJ1-1	.	CALGRGMNTEAFF	TGTGCCCTGGGAAGGGGGATGAACACTGAAGCTTTCTTT
.	TRBV9	TRBJ1-1	TRBD1	CASSTTGGNTEAFF	TGTGCCAGCAGCACGACAGGGGGGAACACTGAAGCTTTCTTT
.	TRBV7-6	TRBJ2-2	TRBD1	CASSWTGTGTGELFF	TGTGCCAGCAGTTGGACAGGAACTGGCACCGGGGAGCTGTTTTTT
.	TRBV7-9	TRBJ1-1	.	CASSPTGHPYTEAFF	TGTGCCAGCAGCCCGACGGGACATCCGTACACTGAAGCTTTCTTT
.	TRBV5-6	TRBJ2-1	TRBD2	CASSLGLSGSLDEQFF	TGTGCCAGCAGCTTGGGCCTTAGCGGGAGTTTAGATGAGCAGTTCTTC
.	TRBV11-1	TRBJ1-1	.	CASSLRGTVNTEAFF	TGTGCCAGCAGCTTAAGGGGGACGGTGAACACTGAAGCTTTCTTT
.	TRBV6-1	TRBJ2-7	.	CASSEWREQYF	TGTGCCAGCAGTGAGTGGAGGGAGCAGTACTTC
.	TRBV11-2	TRBJ1-3	.	CASSQGWALGNTIYF	TGTGCCAGCAGTCAGGGGTGGGCACTTGGAAACACCATATATTTT
.	TRBV28	TRBJ2-7	.	CASSSAGPYEQYF	TGTGCCAGCAGTTCCGCAGGGCCCTACGAGCAGTACTTC